This T cell receptor (beta chain) is drawn from a study of OX40 agonist ivuxolimab in advanced cancers. Overall study: Cancers in dose escalation were hepatocellular, melanoma, renal cell and head and neck. General study findings and limits: Part of the nonresponder group also had normalized T-cell clonal expansion that was low. Expanded clones were, on average, more numerous in CD8+ T cells than in CD4+. The study observed clonal expansion of CD4+ and CD8+ blood T cells by week 6 at 0.1 to 3.0 mg/kg.

Note on this clone: No antigen is known for it.

Profiling relied on immunoSEQ multiplex PCR, and the TCRdb table lists in-frame clones only, not all of them. The data contain 90,000 or so clones, roughly 90% of them singletons. Trimming cost V 4 bases and J 0 bases, with 9 bases left between them. The CDR3 loop spans 15 amino acids. CDR1 is MGHDK, CDR2 SYGVNS, per germline. The chain carries TRBV25-1 and TRBJ1-4; possibly TRBD1 for D (6 bases). Sequenced here: CD4+ or CD8+ T cells sorted from blood, sampled in a trial of the OX40 agonist ivuxolimab. The clonotype comes from an adult with an advanced solid tumor such as melanoma, head and neck, liver or kidney cancer. As DNA, the CDR3 is TGTGCCAGCAGTGGCAGGGGTTCAACTAATGAAAAACTGTTTTTT. It translates to CASSGRGSTNEKLFF. The full variable domain, its missing parts supplied by reference TRBV25-1 and TRBJ1-4, is EADIYQTPRYLVIGTGKKITLECSQTMGHDKMYWYQQDPGMELHLIHYSYGVNSTEKGDLSSESTVSRIRTEHFPLTLESARPSHTSQYLCASSGRGSTNEKLFFGSGTQLSVL.